The present TCR beta chain was sequenced within a study of beta chain features in type 1 diabetes. General observations from the study: When Type 1 diabetes patients were examined, their TCRB CDR3s proved moderately but significantly shorter in all four CD4+ subsets.

In all sorted populations, purity surpassed 98%. V dropped 2 bases and J dropped 5 bases, with 16 bases sitting between them. This CDR3 contains 16 residues. The V gene's germline CDR1 is LNHDA and CDR2 SQIVND (reference sequence). The isolated RNA, all of it, was reverse transcribed, so expressed TCRB transcripts were what got sequenced. Profiling relied on immunoSEQ multiplex PCR, and the TCRdb table lists in-frame clones only, not all of them. The sample lists around 100,000 clones, under 30% seen once, with about 0.57% in the top ten. This clone occurred a few times. Its cognate antigen is unknown.

The source is a woman between 18 and 29 years old with type 1 diabetes. The sample consisted of central memory CD4+ T cells from blood. This sequence joins TRBV19 and TRBJ2-1; D possibly corresponds to TRBD2 (6 bases). The DNA for the CDR3 is TGTGCCAGTAGTATAACCGGGACTCCTACCAACAATGAGCAGTTCTTC. It specifies CASSITGTPTNNEQFF.